Shown below are 17 T cell receptor beta chains from a single sample sequenced in a study of cytomegalovirus exposure and HLA in healthy donors. The PCR was carried out with 60 Vbeta primers and 13 Jbeta primers. Only in-frame clones appear in the TCRdb table, and some are missing; sequencing was by immunoSEQ multiplex PCR. The table includes tens of thousands of clones, around 70% detected once. Sequencing was carried out using PBMCs. The receptor set was obtained from a man aged 40-55 years in good health and CMV-seropositive.

Only a few counts were recorded for this clone. The gene calls are TRBV6-5 and TRBJ1-1; 7 bases are shared with TRBD1. The CDR3 is 14 residues long. After removal of 6 bases from V and 5 bases from J, the junction contained 9 bases not matched to a gene. CDR1 is MNHEY and CDR2 is SVGAGI in the germline V gene. CDR3 nucleotides: TGTGCCAGCAGAAGACAGGGTGGTAGGACTGAAGCTTTCTTT. It encodes CASRRQGGRTEAFF.

The J gene is TRBJ2-7, the V gene TRBV15; 10 bases are shared with TRBD1. Per germline, CDR1 LNHNV and CDR2 YYDKDF (reference sequence). V dropped 1 base and J dropped 5; count of bases not matched to a gene: 5. The CDR3 totals 15 residues. The chain's CDR3 is CATSRGSGQGNEQYF. As DNA, the CDR3 is TGTGCCACCAGCAGAGGATCGGGACAGGGGAACGAGCAGTACTTC.

The chain uses TRBV7-9 and TRBJ2-3, with D unclear. Germline V gene data show CDR1 as SEHNR and CDR2 as FQNEAQ (reference sequence). The germline V and J ends were trimmed by 3 bases and 2 bases, with 12 bases remaining between them. There are 15 residues in the CDR3. The CDR3 region is CASSLGHLNTDTQYF. The DNA of the CDR3 is TGTGCCAGCAGCTTGGGCCACCTGAACACAGATACGCAGTATTTT.

V gene TRBV30 combines with J gene TRBJ1-4; D ambiguous. V lost 1 base to trimming and J lost 6 bases, with 12 bases between them. This CDR3 is 14 amino acids long. Germline V gene sequence: CDR1 GTSNPN, CDR2 SVGIG (reference sequence). CDR3: CAWSDSAAYEKLFF. The CDR3 nucleotides are TGTGCCTGGAGTGATAGCGCCGCTTATGAAAAACTGTTTTTT.

The chain uses TRBV7-3 and TRBJ2-1, with no clear D. Germline V gene data show CDR1 as SGHTA and CDR2 as FQGTGA. V dropped 5 bases and J dropped 5 bases, with 10 bases sitting between them. CDR3 size: 13 residues. DNA for the CDR3: TGTGCCAGCAGCCCCCTGGTAGACAATGAGCAGTTCTTC. Amino acid sequence: CASSPLVDNEQFF.

The V and J genes are TRBV7-8 and TRBJ1-2; the D gene is possibly TRBD1 (5 bases). CDR1 and CDR2 (germline): SGHVS, FQNEAQ. This CDR3 contains 15 residues. Trimming removed 2 bases at V and 8 bases at J, with 18 bases between. The CDR3 sequence is CASSLSSLWGGGYTF. CDR3 DNA sequence: TGTGCCAGCAGCTTATCCTCCCTCTGGGGCGGCGGCTACACCTTC.

The J gene is TRBJ1-1, the V gene TRBV7-2; the match to TRBD1 covers 9 bases. This CDR3 spans 14 amino acids. CDR1 and CDR2 from the germline V gene are SGHTA and FQGNSA. The V and J ends lost 7 bases and 4 bases, in that order; junction bases with no gene match: 7. DNA for the CDR3: TGTGCCAGCACCGTACAGGGGGCGCCCACTGAAGCTTTCTTT. Translated: CASTVQGAPTEAFF.

There are a few counts of this clone. The V gene is TRBV5-1, the J gene TRBJ1-5; D remains unclear. CDR1 SGHRS and CDR2 YFSETQ come from the germline V gene. V shed 7 bases and J shed 1 base, with 15 bases lying between them. The CDR3 covers 15 residues. CDR3 sequence reads: CASRLGLGSNQPQHF. In nucleotides, the CDR3 is TGCGCCAGCCGTCTGGGCCTGGGCAGCAATCAGCCCCAGCATTTT.

CDR3 in amino acids: CASSLDGGGIQPQHF. CDR3 DNA: TGTGCCAGCAGCTTGGACGGCGGGGGCATTCAGCCCCAGCATTTT. V gene TRBV5-4 combines with J gene TRBJ1-5; possible D gene TRBD1, 6 bases. Trimming removed 0 bases at V and 6 bases at J, with 13 bases between. Germline CDR1 and CDR2: SGHNT and YYREEE (reference sequence). The CDR3 is 15 residues long.

This clone was detected a few times. The chain has TRBV9 and TRBJ1-6, with D maybe TRBD1 (5 bases). Germline V CDR1 and CDR2: SGDLS, YYNGEE. The CDR3 is 15 amino acids. Trimming removed 3 bases from V and 13 bases from J, with 20 bases in between. CDR3 sequence (DNA): TGTGCCAGCAGCGGGGTGCAGGGTTCAATTCTGCCCCTCCACTTT. Its protein product is CASSGVQGSILPLHF. The whole variable domain, filled in from reference TRBV9 and TRBJ1-6, reads DSGVTQTPKHLITATGQRVTLRCSPRSGDLSVYWYQQSLDQGLQFLIQYYNGEERAKGNILERFSAQQFPDLHSELNLSSLELGDSALYFCASSGVQGSILPLHFGNGTRLTVT.

This clone was detected once. The chain is built from TRBV13 and TRBJ2-6; D gene uncertain. V lost 4 bases and J lost 2, with 9 bases in between. This CDR3 is 15 amino acids long. CDR1 is PRHDT, CDR2 FYEKMQ, per germline (reference sequence). CDR3 amino acids: CASSSSVTGANVLTF. The CDR3 coding sequence is TGTGCCAGCAGCTCCTCAGTCACTGGGGCCAACGTCCTGACTTTC.

The chain links TRBV5-6 to TRBJ1-1; TRBD1 matches at 9 bases. V shed 1 base and J 10 bases; nucleotides not matched to a gene: 5. The germline V gene encodes CDR1 SGHDT and CDR2 YYEEEE. There are 13 residues in the CDR3. CDR3 nucleotide sequence: TGTGCCAGCAGCTTGAGACAGGGGGGTGCAGCTTTCTTT. It codes for CASSLRQGGAAFF.

The V call is TRBV29-1, the J call TRBJ1-2, with D possibly matching TRBD1 (6 bases). Germline V gene lookup returns CDR1 SQVTM and CDR2 ANQGSEA. There are 13 residues in the CDR3. Trimming took off 6 bases at V and 5 bases at J, with 16 bases between the two ends. CDR3 in amino acids: CSVSEQGRYGYTF. For the CDR3, the DNA is TGCAGCGTCTCTGAACAGGGAAGGTATGGCTACACCTTC.

This clone was seen only once. The chain employs TRBV5-1 and TRBJ1-1; 7 nucleotides match TRBD1. V lost 5 bases and J lost 2; bases outside the gene matches: 6. Germline V gene data show CDR1 as SGHRS and CDR2 as YFSETQ. CDR3 length: 14 residues. For the CDR3, the DNA is TGCGCCAGCAGTTCGGGACAGACTAACACTGAAGCTTTCTTT. The encoded protein is CASSSGQTNTEAFF.

The chain has TRBV18 and TRBJ1-5; D possibly corresponds to TRBD1 (6 bases). The CDR3 is 14 amino acids. The V gene's germline CDR1 is KGHSH and CDR2 LQKENI. Trimming cost V 5 bases and J 8 bases, with 16 bases left between them. CDR3 protein: CASSTDSSIEPQHF. The CDR3 DNA follows: TGTGCCAGCTCAACGGACAGCTCAATCGAGCCCCAGCATTTT.

This clone has just a few counts. This chain links TRBV2 with TRBJ2-1, with D maybe TRBD2 (5 bases). The V end was cut by 8 bases, the J end by 2 bases, with 13 bases between. Germline assignment: CDR1 SNHLY and CDR2 FYNNEI. The CDR3 is made up of 14 amino acids. This chain's CDR3 is CASAGPRTYNEQFF. The DNA of the CDR3 is TGTGCCAGCGCGGGCCCCAGAACCTACAATGAGCAGTTCTTC. The full variable domain, its missing parts supplied by reference TRBV2 and TRBJ2-1, is EPEVTQTPSHQVTQMGQEVILRCVPISNHLYFYWYRQILGQKVEFLVSFYNNEISEKSEIFDDQFSVERPDGSNFTLKIRSTKLEDSAMYFCASAGPRTYNEQFFGPGTRLTVL.

V usage is TRBV5-1 and J usage is TRBJ1-1; D call uncertain. Trimming took off 4 bases at V and 0 bases at J, with 13 bases between the two ends. The CDR3 runs to 15 residues. Germline V gene lookup returns CDR1 SGHRS and CDR2 YFSETQ. In DNA form, the CDR3 reads TGCGCCAGCAGCCTCACGGACTCCCTGAACACTGAAGCTTTCTTT. Translated, it gives CASSLTDSLNTEAFF.